This TCR beta chain derives from a study of blood T cell repertoires in COVID-19. Sequencing was performed with immunoSEQ multiplex PCR; in TCRdb, only in-frame clones are kept and a portion is missing. The table shows around 100,000 clones, with about 90% occurring only once. The germline CDR1 and CDR2 sequences are LNHDA and SQIVND (reference sequence). Trimming at V came to 4 bases and at J to 8 bases, leaving 8 bases not matched to a gene. The CDR3 is 15 residues long. The origin of this receptor is a man over 45 with COVID-19, enrolled during active disease. Sequencing was done on a sample of peripheral blood. The chain couples TRBV19 to TRBJ1-2, with 12 bases that match TRBD1. The CDR3 region has the DNA TGTGCCAGTAGTAACCCGGGACAGGGGGCGAGGGGCTACACCTTC. Protein: CASSNPGQGARGYTF.